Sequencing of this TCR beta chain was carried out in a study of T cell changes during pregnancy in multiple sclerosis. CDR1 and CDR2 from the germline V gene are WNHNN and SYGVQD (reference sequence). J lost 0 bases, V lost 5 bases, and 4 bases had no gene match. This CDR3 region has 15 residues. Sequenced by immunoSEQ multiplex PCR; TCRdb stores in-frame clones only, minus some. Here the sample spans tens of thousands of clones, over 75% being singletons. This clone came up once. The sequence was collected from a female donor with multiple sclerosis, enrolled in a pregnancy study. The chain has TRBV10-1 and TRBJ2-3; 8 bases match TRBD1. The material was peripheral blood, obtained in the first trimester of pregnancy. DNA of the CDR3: TGCGCCAGCAGTAACAGGGGGATAAGCACAGATACGCAGTATTTT. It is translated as CASSNRGISTDTQYF.